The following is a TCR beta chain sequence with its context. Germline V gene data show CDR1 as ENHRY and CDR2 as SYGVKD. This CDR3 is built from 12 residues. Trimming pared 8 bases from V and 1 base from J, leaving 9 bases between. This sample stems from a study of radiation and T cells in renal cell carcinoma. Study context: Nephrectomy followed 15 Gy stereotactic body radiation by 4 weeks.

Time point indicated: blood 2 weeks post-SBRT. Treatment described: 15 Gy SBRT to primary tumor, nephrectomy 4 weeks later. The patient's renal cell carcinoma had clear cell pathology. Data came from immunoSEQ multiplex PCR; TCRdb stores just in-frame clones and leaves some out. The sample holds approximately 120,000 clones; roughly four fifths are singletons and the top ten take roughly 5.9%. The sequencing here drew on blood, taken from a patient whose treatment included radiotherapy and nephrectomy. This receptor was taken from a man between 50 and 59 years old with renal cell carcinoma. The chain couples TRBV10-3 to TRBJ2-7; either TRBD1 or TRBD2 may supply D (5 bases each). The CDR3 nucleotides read TGTGCCATCCGGGACGGATCCTACGAGCAGTACTTC. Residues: CAIRDGSYEQYF.